This T cell receptor beta chain was identified in a study of shared clonotypes between healthy human individuals (dated by TCRdb to 2019 to 2021). Study-wide context: Three men and a couple of women, aged 18 to 49 years, made up the cohort. For each donor, CD4 naive and CD4 memory were each given three plates, CD8 naive was given two plates, and CD8 memory was given one plate. The study deeply sequenced blood TCR repertoires of five healthy adults to estimate repertoire size and the extent of clonotype sharing between individuals. Libraries were prepared and TCR repertoires were sequenced by different laboratories using diverse techniques, in order to increase sequencing depth and limit assay-specific biases. Between about 0.8 and 9 billion PBMCs per donor were obtained by leukapheresis.

The donors were healthy, HIV-negative adults who had no recently reported acute infections or vaccinations. Every donor was a Caucasian adult residing in Nashville, Tennessee, USA. CD4+ T cells were enriched through magnetic negative selection, after which naive cells were positively selected on CD45RA and the remaining negative fraction served as the memory subset. Blood was collected by leukapheresis, and PBMCs were isolated by Ficoll-Histopaque density gradient centrifugation and then cryopreserved in liquid nitrogen vapor phase. Analytical flow cytometry was used to check the purity and quantity of each magnetically sorted T cell population. Each sorted fraction had its genomic DNA isolated and then quantified by UV absorbance on a Nanodrop 2000c. TCR CDR3 regions were amplified from genomic DNA by multiplex PCR using the deep immunoSEQ assay. For each cell subset, the extracted genomic DNA was distributed evenly across all wells of several immunoSEQ 96-well plates, and each plate served as one replicate. For sorted subsets, roughly 190 ng of genomic DNA, equivalent to 25,000 to 30,000 T cell genomes, went into each replicate PCR. The purified libraries were quantified using a Qubit 3.0 fluorometer, sized with a Bioanalyzer 2100, and then quantified again using the KAPA Library Quantification kit. Every immunoSEQ 96-well plate was sequenced on a dedicated single-read 150-cycle Illumina NextSeq 550 flow cell. The authors' analysis ran thus. Because the immunoSEQ output held only junctional sequences and lacked quality scores, the filtering could not match the filtering applied to full-length reads. Sequences were annotated with PyIR, a Python wrapper for IgBLAST v1.9, and V/J genes and CDR3 were assigned using IMGT germline references. Reads with weak V/J assignments (E-value above 1e-6), missing CDR3, stop codons, out-of-frame junctions, or ambiguous translated residues were removed. V3J clonotypes were defined as sequences sharing the same inferred V gene, J gene, and CDR3 amino acid sequence. The percentage overlap between two repertoires was calculated by dividing the number of shared unique clonotypes by the size of the smaller repertoire. Repertoire richness was assessed with RTK rarefaction, the Chao1 estimator, and Recon v2.1 estimates of unobserved clonotypes. Generation probabilities for all TCRbeta clonotypes obtained by the gDNA method from a handful of donors were computed using OLGA. The source is immuneACCESS, and TCRdb retained only in-frame sequences with V and J called. Part of the clones is not carried over; for the studies checked, unresolved V genes explain less than half of this, and the remainder is unexplained. V, J and clone size reflect that table, while D and trimming were determined from the DNA. Across this sample there are hundreds of thousands of clones, with around 74% seen only once. Approximately 1.7% of the sample is in the top ten clones.

The paper's findings and limits, for the study overall: Estimated clonotype richness was generally larger for naive than for memory subsets. Because the study included a small number of donors, the genetic and exposure-history diversity represented was limited. Rarefaction of sorted-subset datasets indicated incomplete sequencing despite the large sequencing depth. Sampling was limited to blood, and TCR repertoires in tissue likely differ from TCR repertoires in blood. Pairwise subsampling indicated that sequencing depth was expected to affect the degree of clonotype sharing among donors. When a handful of donors were compared, the shared fraction of clonotypes was about 5.4% for naive CD4, 3.5% to 4% for naive CD8, roughly 2.5% for memory CD4, and 0.35% to 0.4% for memory CD8. Higher generation probabilities were observed for clonotypes shared by all four sorted-subset donors than for non-shared clonotypes.

According to the germline V gene (reference sequence), CDR1 reads MNHEY and CDR2 reads SMNVEV. Measured from the cysteine to the phenylalanine, the CDR3 is 16 residues long. Only CDR3 DNA is held: 48 bases, read in frame from base 1. V sheds 2 bases and J sheds 3 bases, leaving 14 bases between their ends. A word on this clone: Its antigen is not yet known. Base qualities were left out, and no much larger clone turns up one base away.

The receptor's source is a young woman in good health. The rearrangement joined TRBV27 to TRBJ2-1; the D gene identity is not certain. The sequencing sample was made of memory CD4+ T cells sorted from blood. This specimen's cell subset or site label, interpreted: CD45RA-negative fraction. The CDR3 sequence is CASSLGLGGVYNEQFF. The sequenced DNA: TGTGCCAGCAGTTTAGGCCTAGGTGGGGTCTACAATGAGCAGTTCTTC.